The present entry profiles one TCR beta chain with its context. These data come from a study of control samples from healthy donors and cancer patients. Measured with immunoSEQ multiplex PCR; TCRdb has only the in-frame clones, and not every one. Of about 160,000 clones listed, 80% to 90% were seen once; the top ten hold approximately 12%. Germline assignment: CDR1 SNHLY and CDR2 FYNNEI. This CDR3 is 12 amino acids long. V was shortened by 6 bases and J by 10 bases, with 15 bases between the two germline ends. The TCR originated in a young man in good health. The chain links TRBV2 to TRBJ1-1; D is possibly TRBD1 (5 bases). Specimen: blood. The CDR3 nucleotides read TGTGCCAGCAGGGATGTTGGCGGGGGAGCTTTCTTT. Its protein product is CASRDVGGGAFF.